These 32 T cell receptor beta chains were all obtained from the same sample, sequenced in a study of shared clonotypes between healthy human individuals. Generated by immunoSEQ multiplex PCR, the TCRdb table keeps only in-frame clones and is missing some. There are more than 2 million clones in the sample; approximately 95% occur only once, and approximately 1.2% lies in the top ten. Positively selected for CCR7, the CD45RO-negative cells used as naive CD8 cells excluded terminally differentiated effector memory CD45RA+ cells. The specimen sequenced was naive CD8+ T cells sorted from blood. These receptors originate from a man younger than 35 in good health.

CDR3 protein: CASSSGTRNGYTF. The CDR3, as DNA: TGTGCCAGCAGTTCCGGGACCAGAAATGGCTACACCTTC. The genes are TRBV7-9 and TRBJ1-2, with D perhaps TRBD1 (5 bases). This CDR3 has 13 amino acids. V was shortened by 6 bases and J by 6 bases, with 14 bases between the two germline ends. Per germline, CDR1 SEHNR and CDR2 FQNEAQ (reference sequence).

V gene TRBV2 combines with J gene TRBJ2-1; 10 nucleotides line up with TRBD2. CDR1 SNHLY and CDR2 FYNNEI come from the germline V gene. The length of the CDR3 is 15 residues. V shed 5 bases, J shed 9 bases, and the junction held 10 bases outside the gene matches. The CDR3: CASSWGLAGDAEQFF. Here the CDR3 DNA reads TGTGCCAGCAGTTGGGGGCTAGCGGGAGACGCTGAGCAGTTCTTC.

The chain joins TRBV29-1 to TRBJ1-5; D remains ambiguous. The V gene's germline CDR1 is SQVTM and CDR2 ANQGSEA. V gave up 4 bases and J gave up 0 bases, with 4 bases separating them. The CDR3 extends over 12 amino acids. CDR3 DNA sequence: TGCAGCGTTGGACATAGCAATCAGCCCCAGCATTTT. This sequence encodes CSVGHSNQPQHF.

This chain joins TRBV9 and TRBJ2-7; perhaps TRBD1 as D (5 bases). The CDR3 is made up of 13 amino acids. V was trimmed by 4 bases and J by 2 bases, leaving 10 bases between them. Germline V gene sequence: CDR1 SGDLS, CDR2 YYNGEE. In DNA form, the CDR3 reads TGTGCCAGCAGCTCCGACAGTCCCTACGAGCAGTACTTC. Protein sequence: CASSSDSPYEQYF.

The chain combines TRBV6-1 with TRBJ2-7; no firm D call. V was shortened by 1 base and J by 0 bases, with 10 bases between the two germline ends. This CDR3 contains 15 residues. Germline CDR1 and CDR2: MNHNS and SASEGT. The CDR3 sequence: CASSEGLHGSYEQYF. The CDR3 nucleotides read TGTGCCAGCAGTGAAGGACTCCACGGCTCCTACGAGCAGTACTTC.

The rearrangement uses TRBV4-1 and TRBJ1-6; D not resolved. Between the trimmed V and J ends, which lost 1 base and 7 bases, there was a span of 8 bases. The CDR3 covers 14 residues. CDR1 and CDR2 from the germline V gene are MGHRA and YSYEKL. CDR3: CASSQVPGNSPLHF. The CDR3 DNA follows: TGCGCCAGCAGCCAAGTACCCGGGAATTCACCCCTCCACTTT.

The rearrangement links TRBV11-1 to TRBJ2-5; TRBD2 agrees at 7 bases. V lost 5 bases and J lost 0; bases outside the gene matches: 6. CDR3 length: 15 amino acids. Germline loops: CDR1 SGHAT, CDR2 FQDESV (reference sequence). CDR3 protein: CASSPAGDYQETQYF. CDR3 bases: TGTGCCAGCAGCCCGGCGGGGGACTACCAAGAGACCCAGTACTTC. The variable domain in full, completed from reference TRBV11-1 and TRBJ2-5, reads EAEVAQSPRYKITEKSQAVAFWCDPISGHATLYWYRQILGQGPELLVQFQDESVVDDSQLPKDRFSAERLKGVDSTLKIQPAELGDSAMYLCASSPAGDYQETQYFGPGTRLLVL.

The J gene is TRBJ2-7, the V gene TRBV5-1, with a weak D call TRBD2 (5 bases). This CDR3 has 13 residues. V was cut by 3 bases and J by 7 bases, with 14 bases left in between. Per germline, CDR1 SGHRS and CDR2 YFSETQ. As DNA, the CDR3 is TGCGCCAGCAGCTACATTAGTGAGGGAGAGCAGTACTTC. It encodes CASSYISEGEQYF.

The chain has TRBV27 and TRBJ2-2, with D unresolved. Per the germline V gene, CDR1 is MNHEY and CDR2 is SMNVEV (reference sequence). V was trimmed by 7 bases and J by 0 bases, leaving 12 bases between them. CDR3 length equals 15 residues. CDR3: CASTPGLSNTGELFF. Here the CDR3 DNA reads TGTGCCAGCACCCCGGGCCTATCGAACACCGGGGAGCTGTTTTTT.

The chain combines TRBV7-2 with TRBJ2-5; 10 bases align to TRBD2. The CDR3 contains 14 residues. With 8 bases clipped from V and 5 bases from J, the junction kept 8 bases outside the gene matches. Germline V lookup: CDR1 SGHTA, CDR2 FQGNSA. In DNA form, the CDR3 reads TGTGCCAGCGGCCTAGCGGGAGTCGAGGAGACCCAGTACTTC. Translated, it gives CASGLAGVEETQYF.

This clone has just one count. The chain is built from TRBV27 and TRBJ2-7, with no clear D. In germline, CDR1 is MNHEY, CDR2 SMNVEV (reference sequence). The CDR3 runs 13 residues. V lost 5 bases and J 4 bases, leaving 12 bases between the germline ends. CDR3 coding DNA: TGTGCCAGCAGTCCCTCCCCGATGTACGAGCAGTACTTC. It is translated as CASSPSPMYEQYF.

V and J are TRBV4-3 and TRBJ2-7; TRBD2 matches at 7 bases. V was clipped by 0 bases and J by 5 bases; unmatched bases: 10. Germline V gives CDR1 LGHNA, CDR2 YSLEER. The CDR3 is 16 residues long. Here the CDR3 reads CASSQDGASGEDEQYF. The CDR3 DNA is TGCGCCAGCAGCCAAGATGGGGCTAGCGGAGAAGACGAGCAGTACTTC.

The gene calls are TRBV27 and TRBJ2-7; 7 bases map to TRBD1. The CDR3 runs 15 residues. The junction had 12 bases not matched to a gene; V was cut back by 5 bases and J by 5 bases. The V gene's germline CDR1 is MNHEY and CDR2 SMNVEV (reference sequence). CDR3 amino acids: CASSHYPTGLDEQYF. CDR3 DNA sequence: TGTGCCAGCAGTCACTACCCGACAGGGCTAGACGAGCAGTACTTC.

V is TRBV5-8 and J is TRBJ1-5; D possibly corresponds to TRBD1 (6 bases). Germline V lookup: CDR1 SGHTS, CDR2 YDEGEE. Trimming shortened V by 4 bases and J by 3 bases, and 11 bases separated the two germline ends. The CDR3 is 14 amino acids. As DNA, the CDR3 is TGTGCCAGCAGCCGAGACAGGTACAATCAGCCCCAGCATTTT. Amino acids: CASSRDRYNQPQHF.

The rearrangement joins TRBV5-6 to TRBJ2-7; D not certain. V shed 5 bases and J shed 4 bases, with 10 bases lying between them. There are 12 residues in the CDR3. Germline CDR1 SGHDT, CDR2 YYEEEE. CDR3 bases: TGTGCCAGCAGTTACGACACATACGAGCAGTACTTC. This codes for CASSYDTYEQYF.

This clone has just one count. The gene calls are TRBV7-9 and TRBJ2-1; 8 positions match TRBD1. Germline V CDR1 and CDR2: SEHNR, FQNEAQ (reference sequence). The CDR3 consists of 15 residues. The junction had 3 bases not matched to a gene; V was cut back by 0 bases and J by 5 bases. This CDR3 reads CASSLAQGVHNEQFF. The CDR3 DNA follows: TGTGCCAGCAGCTTAGCACAGGGGGTCCACAATGAGCAGTTCTTC.

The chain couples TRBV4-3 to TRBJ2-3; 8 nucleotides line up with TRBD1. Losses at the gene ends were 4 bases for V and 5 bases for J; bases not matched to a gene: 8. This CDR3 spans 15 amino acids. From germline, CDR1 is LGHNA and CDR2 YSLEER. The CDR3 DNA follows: TGCGCCAGCAGCCCGGACAGGGCTGTGATAGATACGCAGTATTTT. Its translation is CASSPDRAVIDTQYF.

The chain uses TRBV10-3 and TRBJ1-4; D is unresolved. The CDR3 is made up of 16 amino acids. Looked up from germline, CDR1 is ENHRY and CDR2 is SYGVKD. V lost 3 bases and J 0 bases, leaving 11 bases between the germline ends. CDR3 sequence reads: CAISDKGNTTNEKLFF. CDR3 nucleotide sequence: TGTGCCATCAGTGACAAAGGGAATACAACTAATGAAAAACTGTTTTTT.

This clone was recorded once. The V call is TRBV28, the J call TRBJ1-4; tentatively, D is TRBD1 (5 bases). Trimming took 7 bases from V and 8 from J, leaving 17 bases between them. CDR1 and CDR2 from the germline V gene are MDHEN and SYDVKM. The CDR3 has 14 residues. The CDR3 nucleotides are TGTGCCAGCACCGTAATGGGGGAATTGGAAAAACTGTTTTTT. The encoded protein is CASTVMGELEKLFF.

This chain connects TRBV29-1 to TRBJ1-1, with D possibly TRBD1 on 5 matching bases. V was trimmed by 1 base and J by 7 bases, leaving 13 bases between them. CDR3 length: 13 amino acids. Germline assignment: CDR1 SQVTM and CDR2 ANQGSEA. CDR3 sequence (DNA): TGCAGCGTTGAAGGGTTGGGGGGGGTTGAAGCTTTCTTT. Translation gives CSVEGLGGVEAFF.

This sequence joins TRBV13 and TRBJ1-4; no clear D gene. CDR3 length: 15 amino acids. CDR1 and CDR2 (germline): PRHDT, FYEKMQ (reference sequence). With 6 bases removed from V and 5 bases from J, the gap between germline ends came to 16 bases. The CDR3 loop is CASRSWVGINEKLFF. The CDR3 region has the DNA TGTGCCAGCAGGTCTTGGGTCGGCATAAATGAAAAACTGTTTTTT.

CDR3 in amino acids: CASSLSPARDEKLFF. CDR3 sequence (DNA): TGTGCCAGCAGCTTAAGCCCGGCGCGGGATGAAAAACTGTTTTTT. This chain links TRBV7-6 with TRBJ1-4; D uncertain. The germline V and J ends were trimmed by 2 bases and 6 bases, with 13 bases remaining between them. CDR3 size: 15 residues. In germline, CDR1 is SGHVS, CDR2 FNYEAQ.

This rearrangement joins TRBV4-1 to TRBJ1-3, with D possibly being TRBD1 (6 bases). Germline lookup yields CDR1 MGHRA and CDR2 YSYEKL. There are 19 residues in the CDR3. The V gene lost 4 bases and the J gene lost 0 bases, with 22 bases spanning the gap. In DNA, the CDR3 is TGCGCCAGCAGCCTCCGAATCGGACAGCCGATTTTCTCTGGAAACACCATATATTTT. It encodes CASSLRIGQPIFSGNTIYF.

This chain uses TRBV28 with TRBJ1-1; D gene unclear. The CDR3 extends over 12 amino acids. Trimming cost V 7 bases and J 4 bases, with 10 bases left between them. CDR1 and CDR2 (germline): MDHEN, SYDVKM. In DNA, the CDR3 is TGTGCCAGCACGGCGGGGTCCACTGAAGCTTTCTTT. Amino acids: CASTAGSTEAFF. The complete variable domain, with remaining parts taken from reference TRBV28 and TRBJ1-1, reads DVKVTQSSRYLVKRTGEKVFLECVQDMDHENMFWYRQDPGLGLRLIYFSYDVKMKEKGDIPEGYSVSREKKERFSLILESASTNQTSMYLCASTAGSTEAFFGQGTRLTVV.

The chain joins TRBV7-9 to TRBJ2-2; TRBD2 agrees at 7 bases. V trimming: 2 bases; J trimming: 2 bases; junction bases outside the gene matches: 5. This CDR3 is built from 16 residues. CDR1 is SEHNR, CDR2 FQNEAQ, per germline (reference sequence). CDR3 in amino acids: CASSLLQRDNTGELFF. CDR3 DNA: TGTGCCAGCAGCTTATTACAGCGGGACAACACCGGGGAGCTGTTTTTT.

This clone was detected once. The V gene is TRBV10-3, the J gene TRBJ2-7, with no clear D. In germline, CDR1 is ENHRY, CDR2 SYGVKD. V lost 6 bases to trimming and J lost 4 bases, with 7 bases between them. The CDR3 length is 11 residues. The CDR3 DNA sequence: TGTGCCATCAGCTGGGGTTACGAGCAGTACTTC. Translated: CAISWGYEQYF.

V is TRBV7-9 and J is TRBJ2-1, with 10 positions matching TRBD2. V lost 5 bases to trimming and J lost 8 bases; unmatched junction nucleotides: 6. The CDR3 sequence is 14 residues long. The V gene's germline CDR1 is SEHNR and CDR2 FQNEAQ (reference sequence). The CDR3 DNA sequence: TGTGCCAGCAGCCCCGGGACTAGCGATCATGAGCAGTTCTTC. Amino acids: CASSPGTSDHEQFF. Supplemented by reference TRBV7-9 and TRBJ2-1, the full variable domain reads DTGVSQNPRHKITKRGQNVTFRCDPISEHNRLYWYRQTLGQGPEFLTYFQNEAQLEKSRLLSDRFSAERPKGSFSTLEIQRTEQGDSAMYLCASSPGTSDHEQFFGPGTRLTVL.

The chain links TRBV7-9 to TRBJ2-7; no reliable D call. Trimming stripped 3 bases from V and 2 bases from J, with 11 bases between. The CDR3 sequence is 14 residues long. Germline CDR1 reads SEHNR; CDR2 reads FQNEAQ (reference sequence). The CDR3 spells CASSFSSIPYEQYF. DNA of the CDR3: TGTGCCAGCAGCTTTTCCAGTATTCCCTACGAGCAGTACTTC.

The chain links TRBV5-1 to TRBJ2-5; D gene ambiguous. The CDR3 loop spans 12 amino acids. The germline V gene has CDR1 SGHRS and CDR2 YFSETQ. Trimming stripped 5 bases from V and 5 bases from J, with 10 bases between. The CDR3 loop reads CASRDPQETQYF. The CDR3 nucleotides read TGCGCCAGCAGGGACCCCCAGGAGACCCAGTACTTC.

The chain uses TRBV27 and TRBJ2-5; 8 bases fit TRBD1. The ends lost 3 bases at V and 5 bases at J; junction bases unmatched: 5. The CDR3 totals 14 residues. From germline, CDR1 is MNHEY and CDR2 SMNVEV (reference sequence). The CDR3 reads CASSLTGAAETQYF. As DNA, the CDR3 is TGTGCCAGCAGTTTGACAGGGGCGGCGGAGACCCAGTACTTC.

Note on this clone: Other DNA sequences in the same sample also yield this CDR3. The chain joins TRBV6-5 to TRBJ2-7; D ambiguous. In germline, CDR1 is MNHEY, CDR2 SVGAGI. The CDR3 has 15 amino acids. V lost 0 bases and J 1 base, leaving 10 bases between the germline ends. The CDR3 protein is CASSYSDPSSYEQYF. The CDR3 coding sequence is TGTGCCAGCAGTTACTCTGACCCCAGTTCCTACGAGCAGTACTTC.

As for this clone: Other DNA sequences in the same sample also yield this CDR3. The chain's CDR3 is CASSLARAYEQYF. The CDR3 nucleotides read TGTGCCAGCAGCTTAGCCAGGGCCTACGAGCAGTACTTC. The rearrangement links TRBV11-2 to TRBJ2-7; D perhaps matches TRBD1 (5 bases). Per germline, CDR1 SGHAT and CDR2 FQNNGV. V was trimmed by 1 base and J by 2 bases, leaving 6 bases between them. The CDR3 contains 13 residues.